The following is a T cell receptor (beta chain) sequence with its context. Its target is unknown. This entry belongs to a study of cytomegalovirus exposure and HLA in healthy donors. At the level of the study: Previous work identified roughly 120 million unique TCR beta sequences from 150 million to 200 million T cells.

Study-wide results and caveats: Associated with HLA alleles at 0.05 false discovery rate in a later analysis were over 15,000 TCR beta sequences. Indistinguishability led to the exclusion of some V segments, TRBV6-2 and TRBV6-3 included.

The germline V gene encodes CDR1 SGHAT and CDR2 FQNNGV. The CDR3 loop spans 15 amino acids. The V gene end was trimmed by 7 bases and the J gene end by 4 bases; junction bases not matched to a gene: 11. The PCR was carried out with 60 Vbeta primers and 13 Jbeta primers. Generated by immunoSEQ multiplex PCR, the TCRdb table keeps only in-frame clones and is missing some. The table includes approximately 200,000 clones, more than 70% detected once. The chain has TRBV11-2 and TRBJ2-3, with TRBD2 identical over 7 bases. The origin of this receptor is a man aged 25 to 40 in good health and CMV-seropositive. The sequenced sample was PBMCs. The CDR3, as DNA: TGTGCCAGCAACATCCAATTAGCGGGCCCAGATACGCAGTATTTT. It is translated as CASNIQLAGPDTQYF.